The 4 T cell receptor beta chains in this list originate from one sample, sequenced in a study of blood T cell repertoires in COVID-19. Using immunoSEQ multiplex PCR, the repertoire was profiled, and TCRdb retains in-frame clones only, with some absent. Seen here are 85,000 to 95,000 clones, 80% to 90% observed once, and the top ten hold about 19%. Sequenced material: peripheral blood. The source is a woman over 75 with acute or convalescent COVID-19.

The table lists this clone with a count of one. This chain connects TRBV4-2 to TRBJ2-3; the match to TRBD2 covers 8 bases. V was pared by 4 bases and J by 0 bases, with 6 bases of the junction left unmatched. Germline V CDR1 and CDR2: LGHNA, YNFKEQ. This CDR3 comprises 16 residues. The CDR3 reads CASSPLSGGSTDTQYF. The CDR3, as DNA: TGTGCCAGCAGCCCGCTCAGCGGGGGCAGCACAGATACGCAGTATTTT.

This clone has a handful of counts. This chain joins TRBV9 and TRBJ2-3; 9 bases map to TRBD1. Germline V gene sequence: CDR1 SGDLS, CDR2 YYNGEE. V was pared by 3 bases and J by 6 bases, with 8 bases of the junction left unmatched. The CDR3 runs to 15 residues. The CDR3 DNA reads as TGTGCCAGCAGCGCACGGACAGGGGCAGACGATACGCAGTATTTT. Translating it yields CASSARTGADDTQYF.

This chain connects TRBV6-4 to TRBJ1-6; tentatively, D is TRBD1 (6 bases). Germline CDR1 reads MRHNA; CDR2 reads SNTAGT. V lost 3 bases to trimming and J lost 10 bases, with 13 bases between them. The CDR3 spans 14 residues. The CDR3 region is CASSDGQSGSPLHF. In DNA, the CDR3 is TGTGCCAGCAGTGATGGACAGTCAGGGTCACCCCTCCACTTT.

The rearrangement links TRBV5-8 to TRBJ2-6; 10 nucleotides match TRBD1. Germline V lookup: CDR1 SGHTS, CDR2 YDEGEE. The CDR3 covers 18 residues. V lost 3 bases, J lost 0 bases, and 6 bases stayed unmatched. The CDR3 spells CASSWGTGALSGANVLTF. In nucleotides, the CDR3 is TGTGCCAGCAGCTGGGGGACAGGGGCCCTCTCTGGGGCCAACGTCCTGACTTTC.